Shown below are 13 T cell receptor beta chains from a single sample sequenced in a study of blood T cells in healthy people across ages. The use of a sample-barcoded 5' primer and a J-beta primer mix characterized a second PCR of about 7 to 12 cycles. TCRdb re-called the 5' RACE reads with MiXCR, one entry per CDR3 protein. In the table there are 1.6 million or so distinct CDR3 sequences, roughly 30% of which are singletons. The material sequenced was blood. The receptors shown here come from a woman under 40 in good health.

A few counts support this clonotype. The chain carries TRBV7-2 and TRBJ2-1; TRBD2 aligns across 9 bases. Unmatched junction bases numbered 7, after V lost 1 base and J lost 0 bases. Germline CDR1 reads SGHTA; CDR2 reads FQGNSA. This CDR3 comprises 18 residues. Here the CDR3 reads CASSLVPAGGYSYNEQFF. DNA for the CDR3: TGTGCCAGCAGCTTAGTACCAGCGGGGGGTTACTCCTACAATGAGCAGTTCTTC.

V usage is TRBV6-1 and J usage is TRBJ1-1; D is undetermined. The germline V gene encodes CDR1 MNHNS and CDR2 SASEGT. The length of the CDR3 is 14 residues. Trimming removed 8 bases at V and 2 bases at J, with 15 bases between. CDR3 residues: CASRSFDGNTEAFF. In DNA, the CDR3 is TGTGCCAGCCGAAGCTTCGACGGAAACACTGAAGCTTTCTTT.

Only a few counts were recorded for this clonotype. This chain connects TRBV9 to TRBJ1-2, with D tentatively TRBD1 (5 bases). V lost 3 bases and J lost 7, with 10 bases in between. The CDR3 spans 12 residues. Germline-derived CDR1 and CDR2 are SGDLS and YYNGEE. The CDR3 coding sequence is TGTGCCAGCAGCGACGTGACAGTTGGCTACACCTTC. This codes for CASSDVTVGYTF.

With regard to this clonotype: A read error is possible here, since a much larger clone lies one base away. CDR3 DNA sequence: TGCGCCAGCAGCCAGGATCCGGGACCCTTACAGTCCCAAGAGACCCAGTACTTC. Residues: CASSQDPGPLQSQETQYF. The chain carries TRBV4-1 and TRBJ2-5; possibly TRBD1 or TRBD2 for D (5 bases each). Germline V gives CDR1 MGHRA, CDR2 YSYEKL. CDR3 size: 18 residues. The V end lost 3 bases, the J end lost 1 base, and 21 bases lay between the germline ends.

In its sample, this clonotype was seen a few times. The junction departs from the called germline gene at one end, perhaps through a read error. CDR3 sequence: CATRGDRTDRQYF. CDR3 sequence (DNA): TGTGCCACCAGGGGCGACAGGACAGATAGGCAGTATTTT. This chain uses TRBV24-1 with TRBJ2-3; D is possibly TRBD1 (6 bases). This CDR3 has 13 amino acids. Germline values: CDR1 KGHDR, CDR2 SFDVKD.

This clonotype turned up a few times. The rearrangement links TRBV7-6 to TRBJ2-4; D is unclear. The J call may be mistaken, given a closer DNA end match to TRBJ2-7. Germline V lookup: CDR1 SGHVS, CDR2 FNYEAQ. The CDR3 is made up of 13 amino acids. CDR3 region: CASSLAEGTEQYF. CDR3 DNA sequence: TGTGCCAGCAGCTTAGCGGAAGGAACCGAGCAGTACTTC.

This rearrangement joins TRBV4-1 to TRBJ2-1, with 11 bases fitting TRBD2. Trimming cost V 1 base and J 8 bases; bases outside gene matches: 10. Germline V gene sequence: CDR1 MGHRA, CDR2 YSYEKL. This CDR3 is built from 17 residues. Here the CDR3 DNA reads TGCGCCAGCAGCCAAGGGCGGGGGACTAGCGGCTTTGATGAGCAGTTCTTC. This encodes CASSQGRGTSGFDEQFF.

This clonotype has more than one count but fewer than ten. This chain links TRBV5-5 with TRBJ1-2, with a possible D match to TRBD1 (6 bases). The CDR3 extends over 15 amino acids. Germline V lookup: CDR1 SGHKS, CDR2 YYEKEE (reference sequence). Trimming stripped 1 base from V and 0 bases from J, with 10 bases between. The CDR3 sequence is CASSLPGAANYGYTF. The CDR3 DNA is TGTGCCAGCAGCTTGCCAGGGGCGGCTAACTATGGCTACACCTTC.

In this sample, this clonotype turned up a few times. The rearrangement joins TRBV12-3 or TRBV12-4 to TRBJ1-2, with D perhaps TRBD1 (5 bases). This CDR3 has 11 amino acids. V was shortened by 4 bases and J by 8 bases, with 8 bases between the two germline ends. CDR3 sequence (DNA): TGTGCCAGCAGTTATGGGACGGGCTACACCTTC. Protein sequence: CASSYGTGYTF.

This sequence joins TRBV3-1 and TRBJ1-4; D may be TRBD1 (5 bases). This CDR3 spans 14 amino acids. The germline gives CDR1 LGHDT, CDR2 YNNKEL (reference sequence). Trimming removed 1 base from V and 7 bases from J, with 10 bases in between. The CDR3 sequence is CASSQGGGREKLFF. CDR3 sequence (DNA): TGTGCCAGCAGCCAAGGGGGCGGGCGTGAAAAACTGTTTTTT.

This clonotype was found a few times. The DNA of the CDR3 is TGTGCCAGCAGCCTAACCGGAGGGGGTAGCGGGAGTTACGAGCAGTACTTC. Amino acid sequence: CASSLTGGGSGSYEQYF. The rearrangement uses TRBV7-9 and TRBJ2-7; the match to TRBD2 covers 9 bases. The ends lost 5 bases at V and 4 bases at J; junction bases unmatched: 15. The CDR3 extends over 17 amino acids. Germline loops: CDR1 SEHNR, CDR2 FQNEAQ (reference sequence). Variable domain in full (rest from reference TRBV7-9 and TRBJ2-7): DTGVSQNPRHKITKRGQNVTFRCDPISEHNRLYWYRQTLGQGPEFLTYFQNEAQLEKSRLLSDRFSAERPKGSFSTLEIQRTEQGDSAMYLCASSLTGGGSGSYEQYFGPGTRLTVT.

This clonotype came up a few times. CDR3 bases: TGCAGCGTTGCTATCGGAGGGAGAAGCTATGGCTACACCTTC. Its protein product is CSVAIGGRSYGYTF. The V and J genes are TRBV29-1 and TRBJ1-2; unclear D gene. V lost 4 bases to trimming and J lost 4 bases, with 16 bases between them. The CDR3 covers 14 residues. Germline CDR1 is SQVTM and CDR2 is ANQGSEA.

This clonotype was picked up many times. The chain couples TRBV7-2 to TRBJ2-1, with D tentatively TRBD1 (6 bases). Looked up from germline, CDR1 is SGHTA and CDR2 is FQGNSA. Trimming stripped 5 bases from V and 0 bases from J, with 17 bases between. This CDR3 contains 17 residues. As DNA, the CDR3 is TGTGCCAGCAGCCCGCGAGGCCGGGACAACTCCTACAATGAGCAGTTCTTC. This sequence encodes CASSPRGRDNSYNEQFF.